This T cell receptor (beta chain) was identified during a study of blood T cell repertoires in COVID-19. At the level of the study: Collection of acute and convalescent COVID-19 samples took place in the United States, Italy and Spain.

The germline V gene encodes CDR1 SGHKS and CDR2 YYEKEE (reference sequence). This CDR3 has 14 residues. V gave up 1 base and J gave up 6 bases, with 13 bases separating them. Study processing details: The assay estimated nucleated cells by amplifying reference gene primers. Only in-frame clones appear in the TCRdb table, and some are missing; sequencing was by immunoSEQ multiplex PCR. V and J calls and clone size follow that table, whereas D and trimming were derived from the DNA. The profile shows around 200,000 clones, around 85% of them singletons. This clonotype was obtained from a person between 65 and 79 years old with COVID-19, enrolled during active disease. The sample was peripheral blood. The chain joins TRBV5-5 to TRBJ1-1; D unresolved. CDR3 DNA: TGTGCCAGCAGCTTGAACTTCGGGATCGCTGAAGCTTTCTTT. Protein: CASSLNFGIAEAFF.